This T cell receptor (beta chain) stems from a study of shared T cell receptors in the human thymus. This clone was seen only once. This CDR3 is built from 16 residues. V lost 4 bases and J 0 bases, leaving 15 bases between the germline ends. Germline CDR1 SNHLY, CDR2 FYNNEI. Method: immunoSEQ multiplex PCR; TCRdb's copy keeps in-frame clones and lacks some. The repertoire holds about 730,000 clones, with 80% to 90% as singletons. These data are also associated with another study on human thymus T cells. That study adds: Among thymic and blood repertoires, usage of V and J genes appeared biased.

Sequenced sample: thymocytes. The chain uses TRBV2 and TRBJ1-1; D not certain. This clonotype was sampled from a girl under two years old with a congenital heart defect. CDR3: CASSGTSEQLNTEAFF. Here the CDR3 DNA reads TGTGCCAGCAGTGGTACTTCGGAACAGTTGAACACTGAAGCTTTCTTT. The whole variable domain, filled in from reference TRBV2 and TRBJ1-1, reads EPEVTQTPSHQVTQMGQEVILRCVPISNHLYFYWYRQILGQKVEFLVSFYNNEISEKSEIFDDQFSVERPDGSNFTLKIRSTKLEDSAMYFCASSGTSEQLNTEAFFGQGTRLTVV.